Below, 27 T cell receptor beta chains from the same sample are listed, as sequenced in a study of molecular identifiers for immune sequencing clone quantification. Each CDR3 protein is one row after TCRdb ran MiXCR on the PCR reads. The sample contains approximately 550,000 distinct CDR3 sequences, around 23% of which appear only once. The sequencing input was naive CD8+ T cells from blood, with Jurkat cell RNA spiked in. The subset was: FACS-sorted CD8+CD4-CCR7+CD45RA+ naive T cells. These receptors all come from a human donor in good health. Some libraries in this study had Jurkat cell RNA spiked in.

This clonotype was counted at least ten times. Here the CDR3 DNA reads TGCGCCAGCAGCCCCCGGGAAACCTCCGGTGAGCAGTTCTTC. Its protein is CASSPRETSGEQFF. J is TRBJ2-1 and V is TRBV4-1; weak D call: TRBD2 (5 bases). The CDR3 has 14 amino acids. Germline values: CDR1 MGHRA, CDR2 YSYEKL. Trimming removed 4 bases from V and 9 bases from J, with 16 bases in between.

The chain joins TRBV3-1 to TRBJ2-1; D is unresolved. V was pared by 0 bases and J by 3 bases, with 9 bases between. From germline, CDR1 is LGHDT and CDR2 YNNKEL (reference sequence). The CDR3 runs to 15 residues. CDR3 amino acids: CASSQETPGYNEQFF. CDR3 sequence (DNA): TGTGCCAGCAGCCAAGAAACCCCGGGCTACAATGAGCAGTTCTTC.

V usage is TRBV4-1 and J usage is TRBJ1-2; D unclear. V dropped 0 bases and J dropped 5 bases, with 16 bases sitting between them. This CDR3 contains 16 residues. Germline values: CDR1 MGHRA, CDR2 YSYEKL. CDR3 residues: CASSQDWALDSYGYTF. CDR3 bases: TGCGCCAGCAGCCAAGATTGGGCTTTAGATTCATATGGCTACACCTTC.

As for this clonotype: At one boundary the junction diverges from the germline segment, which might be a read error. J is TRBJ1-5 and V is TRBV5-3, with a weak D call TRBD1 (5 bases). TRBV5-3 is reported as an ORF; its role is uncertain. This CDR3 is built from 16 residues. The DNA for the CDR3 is TGTGCCAGCAGCTTGGTGTGGCAGGGTAGCAATCAGCCCCAGCATTTT. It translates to CASSLVWQGSNQPQHF.

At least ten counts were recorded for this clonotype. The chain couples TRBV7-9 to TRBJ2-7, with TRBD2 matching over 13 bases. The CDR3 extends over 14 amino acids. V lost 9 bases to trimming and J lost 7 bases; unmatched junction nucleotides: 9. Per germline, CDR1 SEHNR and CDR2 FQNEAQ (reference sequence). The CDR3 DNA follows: TGTGCCAGTGCGTACGCGGGACTAGCGGGGGAGCAGTACTTC. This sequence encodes CASAYAGLAGEQYF.

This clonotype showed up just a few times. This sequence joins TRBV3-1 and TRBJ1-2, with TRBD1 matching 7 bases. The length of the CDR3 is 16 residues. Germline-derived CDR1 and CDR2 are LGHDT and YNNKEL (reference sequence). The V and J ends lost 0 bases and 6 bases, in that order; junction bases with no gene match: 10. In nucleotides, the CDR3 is TGTGCCAGCAGCCAAGAAGGTGCCAGGGGGAGCGATGGCTACACCTTC. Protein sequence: CASSQEGARGSDGYTF.

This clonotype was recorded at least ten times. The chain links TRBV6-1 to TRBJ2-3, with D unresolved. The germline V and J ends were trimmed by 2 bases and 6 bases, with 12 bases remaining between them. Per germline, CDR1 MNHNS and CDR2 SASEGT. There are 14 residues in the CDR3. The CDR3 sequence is CASSELDELDTQYF. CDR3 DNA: TGTGCCAGCAGTGAACTAGATGAACTCGATACGCAGTATTTT.

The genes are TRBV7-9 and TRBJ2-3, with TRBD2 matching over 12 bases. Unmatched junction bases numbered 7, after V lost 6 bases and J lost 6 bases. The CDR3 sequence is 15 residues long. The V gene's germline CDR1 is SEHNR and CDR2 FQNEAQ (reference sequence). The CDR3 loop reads CASRALAGGPDTQYF. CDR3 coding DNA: TGTGCCAGCAGGGCTCTAGCGGGGGGGCCTGATACGCAGTATTTT. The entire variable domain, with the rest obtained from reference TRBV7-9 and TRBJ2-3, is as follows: DTGVSQNPRHKITKRGQNVTFRCDPISEHNRLYWYRQTLGQGPEFLTYFQNEAQLEKSRLLSDRFSAERPKGSFSTLEIQRTEQGDSAMYLCASRALAGGPDTQYFGPGTRLTVL.

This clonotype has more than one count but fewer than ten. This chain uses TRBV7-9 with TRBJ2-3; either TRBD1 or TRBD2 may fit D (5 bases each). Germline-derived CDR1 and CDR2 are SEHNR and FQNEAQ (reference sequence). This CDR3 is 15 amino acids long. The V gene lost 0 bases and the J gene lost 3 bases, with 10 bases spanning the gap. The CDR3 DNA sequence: TGTGCCAGCAGCTTAGCGATAGGGGAGACAGATACGCAGTATTTT. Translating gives CASSLAIGETDTQYF. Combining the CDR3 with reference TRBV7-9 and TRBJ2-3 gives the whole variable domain DTGVSQNPRHKITKRGQNVTFRCDPISEHNRLYWYRQTLGQGPEFLTYFQNEAQLEKSRLLSDRFSAERPKGSFSTLEIQRTEQGDSAMYLCASSLAIGETDTQYFGPGTRLTVL.

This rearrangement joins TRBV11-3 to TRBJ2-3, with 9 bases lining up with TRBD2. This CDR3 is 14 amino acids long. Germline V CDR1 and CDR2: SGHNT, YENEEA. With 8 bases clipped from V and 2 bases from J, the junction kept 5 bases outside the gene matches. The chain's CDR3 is CASRSSGDTDTQYF. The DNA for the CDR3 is TGTGCCAGCCGCTCTAGCGGGGACACAGATACGCAGTATTTT.

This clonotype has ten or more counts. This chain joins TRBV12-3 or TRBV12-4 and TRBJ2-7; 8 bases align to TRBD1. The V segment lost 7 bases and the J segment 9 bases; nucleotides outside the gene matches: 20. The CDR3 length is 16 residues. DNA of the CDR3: TGTGCCAGCACCCCACTCCCCGGGACAGGACTGCCCGGGCAGTACTTC. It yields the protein CASTPLPGTGLPGQYF.

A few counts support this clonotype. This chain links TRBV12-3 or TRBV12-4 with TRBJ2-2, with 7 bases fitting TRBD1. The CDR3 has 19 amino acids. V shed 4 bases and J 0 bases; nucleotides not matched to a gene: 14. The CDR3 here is CASSSTGTAGETNTGELFF. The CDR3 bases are TGTGCCAGCAGTTCTACCGGGACAGCCGGAGAAACGAACACCGGGGAGCTGTTTTTT.

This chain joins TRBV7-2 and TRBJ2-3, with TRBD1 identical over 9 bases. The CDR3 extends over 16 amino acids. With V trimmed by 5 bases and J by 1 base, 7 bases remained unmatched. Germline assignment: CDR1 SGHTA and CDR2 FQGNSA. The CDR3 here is CASSPDRGIGTDTQYF. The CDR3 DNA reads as TGTGCCAGCAGCCCCGACAGGGGGATAGGCACAGATACGCAGTATTTT. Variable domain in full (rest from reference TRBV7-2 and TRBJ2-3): GAGVSQSPSNKVTEKGKDVELRCDPISGHTALYWYRQSLGQGLEFLIYFQGNSAPDKSGLPSDRFSAERTGGSVSTLTIQRTQQEDSAVYLCASSPDRGIGTDTQYFGPGTRLTVL.

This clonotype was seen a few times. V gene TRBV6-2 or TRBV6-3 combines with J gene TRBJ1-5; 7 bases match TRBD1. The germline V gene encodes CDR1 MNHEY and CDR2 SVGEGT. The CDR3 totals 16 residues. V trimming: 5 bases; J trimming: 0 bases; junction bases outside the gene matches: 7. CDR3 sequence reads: CASSQDRSYSNQPQHF. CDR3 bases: TGTGCCAGCAGTCAGGACAGGTCTTATAGCAATCAGCCCCAGCATTTT.

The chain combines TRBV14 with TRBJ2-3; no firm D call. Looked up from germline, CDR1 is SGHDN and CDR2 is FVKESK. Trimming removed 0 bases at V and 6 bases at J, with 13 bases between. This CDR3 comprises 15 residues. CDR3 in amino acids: CASSQDLAEWDTQYF. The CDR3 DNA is TGTGCCAGCAGCCAAGACTTGGCGGAGTGGGATACGCAGTATTTT. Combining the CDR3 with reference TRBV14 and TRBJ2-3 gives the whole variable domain EAGVTQFPSHSVIEKGQTVTLRCDPISGHDNLYWYRRVMGKEIKFLLHFVKESKQDESGMPNNRFLAERTGGTYSTLKVQPAELEDSGVYFCASSQDLAEWDTQYFGPGTRLTVL.

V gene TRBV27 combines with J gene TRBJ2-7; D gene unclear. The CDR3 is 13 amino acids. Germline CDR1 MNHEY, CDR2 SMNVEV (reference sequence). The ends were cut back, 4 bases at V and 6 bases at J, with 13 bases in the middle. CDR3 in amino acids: CASSSIDTFEQYF. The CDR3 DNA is TGTGCCAGCAGTTCCATCGACACCTTCGAGCAGTACTTC.

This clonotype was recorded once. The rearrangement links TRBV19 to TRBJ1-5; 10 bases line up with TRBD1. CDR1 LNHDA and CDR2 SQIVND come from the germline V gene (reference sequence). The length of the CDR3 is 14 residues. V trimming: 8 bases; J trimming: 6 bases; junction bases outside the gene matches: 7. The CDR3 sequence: CASGGRQGAQPQHF. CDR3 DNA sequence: TGTGCCAGTGGTGGCAGACAGGGGGCTCAGCCCCAGCATTTT.

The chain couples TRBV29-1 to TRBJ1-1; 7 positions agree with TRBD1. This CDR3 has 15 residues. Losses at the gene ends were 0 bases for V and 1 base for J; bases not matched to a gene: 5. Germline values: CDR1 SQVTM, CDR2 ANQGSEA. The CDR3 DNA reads TGCAGCGTTGAAGATCCCGACAGGGCGAACACTGAAGCTTTCTTT. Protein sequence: CSVEDPDRANTEAFF.

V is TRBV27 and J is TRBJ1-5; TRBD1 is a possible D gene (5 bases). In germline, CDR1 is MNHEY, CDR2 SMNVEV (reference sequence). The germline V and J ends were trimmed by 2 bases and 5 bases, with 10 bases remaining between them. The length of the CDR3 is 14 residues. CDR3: CASSLQGIHQPQHF. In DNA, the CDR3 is TGTGCCAGCAGTTTACAGGGAATTCATCAGCCCCAGCATTTT.

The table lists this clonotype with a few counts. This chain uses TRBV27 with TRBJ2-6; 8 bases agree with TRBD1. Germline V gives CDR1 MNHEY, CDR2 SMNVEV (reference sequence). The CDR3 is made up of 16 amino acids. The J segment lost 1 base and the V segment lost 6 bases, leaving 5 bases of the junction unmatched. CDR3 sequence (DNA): TGTGCCAGCAGGGAAAACAGGGGGTCTGGGGCCAACGTCCTGACTTTC. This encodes CASRENRGSGANVLTF.

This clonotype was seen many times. The DNA of the CDR3 is TGCGCCAGCAGCCAAGGGCGGGGGCCGGGAAATGAGCAGTTCTTC. Translation gives CASSQGRGPGNEQFF. The V gene is TRBV4-3, the J gene TRBJ2-1; tentatively, D is TRBD2 (7 bases). Between the trimmed V and J ends, which lost 1 base and 7 bases, there was a span of 14 bases. This CDR3 region has 15 residues. Germline assignment: CDR1 LGHNA and CDR2 YSLEER.

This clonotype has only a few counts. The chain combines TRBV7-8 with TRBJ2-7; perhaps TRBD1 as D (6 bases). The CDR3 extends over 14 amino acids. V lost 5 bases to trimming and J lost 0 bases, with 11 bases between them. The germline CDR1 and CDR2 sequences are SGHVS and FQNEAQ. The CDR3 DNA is TGTGCCAGCAGCCCCGGACAGACCTCCTACGAGCAGTACTTC. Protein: CASSPGQTSYEQYF.

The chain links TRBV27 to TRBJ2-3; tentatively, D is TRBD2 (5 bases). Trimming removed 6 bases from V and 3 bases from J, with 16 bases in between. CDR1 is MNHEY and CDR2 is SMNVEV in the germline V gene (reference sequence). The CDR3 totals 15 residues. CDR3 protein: CASRTLGEGTDTQYF. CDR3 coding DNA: TGTGCCAGCAGGACTCTCGGGGAAGGGACAGATACGCAGTATTTT.

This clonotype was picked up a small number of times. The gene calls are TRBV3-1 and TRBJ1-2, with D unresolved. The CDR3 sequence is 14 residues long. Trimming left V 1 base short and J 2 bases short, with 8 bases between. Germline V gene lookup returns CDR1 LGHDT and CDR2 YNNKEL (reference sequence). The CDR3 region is CASSQAGSNYGYTF. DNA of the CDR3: TGTGCCAGCAGCCAAGCTGGGTCCAACTATGGCTACACCTTC.

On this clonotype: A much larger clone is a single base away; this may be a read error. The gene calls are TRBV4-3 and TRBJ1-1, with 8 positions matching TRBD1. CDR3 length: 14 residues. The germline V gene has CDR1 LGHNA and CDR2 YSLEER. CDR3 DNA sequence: TGCACCAGCAGCCCGACAGGGGCGAACACTGAAGCTTTCTTT. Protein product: CTSSPTGANTEAFF.

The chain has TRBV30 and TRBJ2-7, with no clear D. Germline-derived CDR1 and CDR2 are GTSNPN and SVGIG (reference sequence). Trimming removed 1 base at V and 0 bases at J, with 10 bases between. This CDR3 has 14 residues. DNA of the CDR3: TGTGCCTGGAGTGGCGTGGGCAGCTCCTACGAGCAGTACTTC. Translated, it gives CAWSGVGSSYEQYF.

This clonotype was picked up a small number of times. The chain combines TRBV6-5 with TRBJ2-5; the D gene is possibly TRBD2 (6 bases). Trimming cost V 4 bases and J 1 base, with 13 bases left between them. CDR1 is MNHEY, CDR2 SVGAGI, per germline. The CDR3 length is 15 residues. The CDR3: CASSSAEGVQETQYF. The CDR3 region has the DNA TGTGCCAGCAGTTCAGCGGAGGGAGTCCAAGAGACCCAGTACTTC.